The rows below give T cell receptor beta chains drawn from one sample of a study of blood T cell repertoires in COVID-19. The data were produced by immunoSEQ multiplex PCR, yet TCRdb's version contains in-frame clones alone and is incomplete. The sample consists of roughly 80,000 clones, 84% of them appearing once. The sample taken for sequencing was peripheral blood. These receptors all come from a middle-aged man with acute or convalescent COVID-19. Each CDR3 is given with its conserved first and last residue. The D gene is left open where the match is weak. The size entry is marked missing in some rows and otherwise reads once, few, many or a size class.

clone size | J gene | V gene | D gene | CDR3 protein | CDR3 DNA
- | TRBJ2-1 | TRBV27 | - | CASSLVGGNEQFF | TGTGCCAGCAGTTTAGTAGGGGGAAATGAGCAGTTCTTC
- | TRBJ1-4 | TRBV29-1 | - | CSAGRGTTNEKLFF | TGCAGCGCTGGTCGGGGTACAACTAATGAAAAACTGTTTTTT
- | TRBJ2-3 | TRBV5-6 | TRBD2 | CASSFPLGLAGRSTDTQYF | TGTGCCAGCAGCTTCCCACTAGGACTAGCGGGCAGATCCACAGATACGCAGTATTTT
- | TRBJ1-2 | TRBV28 | - | CASSLGGGLNYGYTF | TGTGCCAGCAGTTTAGGGGGGGGTCTAAACTATGGCTACACCTTC
- | TRBJ1-2 | TRBV11-3 | - | CASSFTRGRGYTF | TGTGCCAGCAGCTTTACCAGGGGCCGGGGCTACACCTTC
- | TRBJ2-3 | TRBV24-1 | - | CATSDRGTHPATQYF | TGTGCCACCAGTGACCGCGGGACCCACCCAGCTACGCAGTATTTT
- | TRBJ2-5 | TRBV10-1 | - | CASSESKVGGETQYF | TGCGCCAGCAGTGAGTCGAAGGTGGGGGGAGAGACCCAGTACTTC
once | TRBJ1-2 | TRBV11-3 | - | CASSVVGAGDGYTF | TGTGCCAGCAGCGTGGTTGGGGCAGGGGATGGCTACACCTTC
- | TRBJ1-3 | TRBV6-1 | TRBD1 | CASSEAQRDRDW | TGTGCCAGCAGTGAAGCGCAAAGGGACAGGGATTGG
once | TRBJ1-2 | TRBV3-1/TRBV3-2 | - | CASSQSGQGLGYTF | TGTGCCAGCAGCCAGTCGGGACAAGGGCTTGGCTACACCTTC
- | TRBJ1-1 | TRBV29-1 | - | CSVSGQSTEAFF | TGCAGCGTATCCGGACAGAGCACTGAAGCTTTCTTT
- | TRBJ2-7 | TRBV2 | - | CASSSRGYEQYF | TGTGCCAGCAGTTCAAGGGGGTACGAGCAGTACTTC
- | TRBJ2-1 | TRBV9 | TRBD2 | CASSVGASGAYNEQFF | TGTGCCAGCAGCGTAGGGGCTAGCGGGGCCTACAATGAGCAGTTCTTC
- | TRBJ2-1 | TRBV6-2/TRBV6-3 | TRBD2 | CASSYSTAGLQFF | TGTGCCAGCAGTTACTCGACAGCGGGGCTGCAGTTCTTC
- | TRBJ1-3 | TRBV18 | TRBD1 | CASSLQGAGGNTIYF | TGTGCCAGCTCACTGCAGGGGGCTGGTGGAAACACCATATATTTT
- | TRBJ1-6 | TRBV30 | - | CAWIDSGASPLHF | TGTGCCTGGATAGACAGCGGGGCTTCACCCCTCCACTTT
- | TRBJ2-1 | TRBV4-1 | - | CASSQVQRVGYNEQFF | TGCGCCAGCAGCCAAGTTCAGCGGGTAGGCTACAATGAGCAGTTCTTC
- | TRBJ2-7 | TRBV19 | TRBD1 | CASTPGTGGFSEQYF | TGTGCCAGTACCCCGGGGACAGGGGGCTTTAGCGAGCAGTACTTC
- | TRBJ2-3 | TRBV28 | - | CASTLQGRGTDTQYF | TGTGCCAGCACCCTACAAGGCAGGGGAACAGATACGCAGTATTTT
- | TRBJ2-1 | TRBV7-6 | - | CASSLEQGTYNEQFF | TGTGCCAGCAGCTTAGAGCAGGGGACCTACAATGAGCAGTTCTTC
- | TRBJ2-7 | TRBV9 | - | CASSVAGGSSYEQYF | TGTGCCAGCAGCGTAGCAGGTGGGAGCTCCTACGAGCAGTACTTC
- | TRBJ1-1 | TRBV3-1/TRBV3-2 | TRBD1 | CASSPWTGTTEAFF | TGTGCCAGCAGCCCCTGGACAGGGACCACTGAAGCTTTCTTT